The 9 T cell receptor beta chains below all came from one sample that was sequenced in a study of regulatory T cells in long-lasting Graves disease (TCRdb year 2021). The library was prepared using multiplex PCR. This sample was sequenced with an Illumina HiSeq 4000. TCR beta libraries were built with iRepertoire HTBI primers and Arm-PCR amplification of CDR3 regions. TCRdb applied fastp at Q25 and MiXCR to the public reads, then kept only in-frame beta chains. Each CDR3 protein appears once, grouped with its most common genes and DNA. In this sample the table shows about 470,000 distinct CDR3 sequences, approximately 21% of which occur a single time. The top ten hold roughly 7.7% of the sample. The meaning of the sample's time point label: persistent/refractory GD, antithyroid drugs over 5 years with positive TRAb. RNA was extracted from PBMCs in TRIzol for both TCR sequencing and RNA sequencing.

Sequenced material: peripheral blood mononuclear cells (PBMCs), taken when the disease was refractory, from a patient treated with antithyroid drugs. These receptors all stem from a female donor with Graves disease.

V and J are TRBV12-3 or TRBV12-4 and TRBJ2-1; 7 nucleotides line up with TRBD2. The ends lost 0 bases at V and 10 bases at J; junction bases unmatched: 3. This CDR3 is built from 13 residues. The CDR3: CASSLARAGEQFF. In DNA form, the CDR3 reads TGTGCCAGCAGTTTAGCGAGAGCGGGAGAGCAGTTCTTC.

The chain combines TRBV19 with TRBJ2-2, with TRBD2 identical over 7 bases. With 4 bases clipped from V and 8 bases from J, the junction kept 10 bases outside the gene matches. CDR1 is LNHDA and CDR2 is SQIVND in the germline V gene (reference sequence). The CDR3 runs to 15 residues. Here the CDR3 reads CASSTPWTSFGELFF. As DNA, the CDR3 is TGTGCCAGTAGTACTCCCTGGACTAGTTTTGGGGAGCTGTTTTTT. The full variable domain, completed using reference TRBV19 and TRBJ2-2, is DGGITQSPKYLFRKEGQNVTLSCEQNLNHDAMYWYRQDPGQGLRLIYYSQIVNDFQKGDIAEGYSVSREKKESFPLTVTSAQKNPTAFYLCASSTPWTSFGELFFGEGSRLTVL.

At least ten counts were recorded for this clonotype. V usage is TRBV2 and J usage is TRBJ1-2; possibly TRBD1 for D (6 bases). The germline V gene has CDR1 SNHLY and CDR2 FYNNEI. This CDR3 has 15 amino acids. V was trimmed by 7 bases and J by 1 base, leaving 16 bases between them. The CDR3 loop reads CASMPQGNLNYGYTF. The CDR3 DNA is TGTGCCAGCATGCCGCAGGGGAATCTTAACTATGGCTACACCTTC.

The genes are TRBV7-9 and TRBJ1-5; the D is unclear. V was cut by 2 bases and J by 4 bases, with 9 bases left in between. Germline V gives CDR1 SEHNR, CDR2 FQNEAQ (reference sequence). The CDR3 extends over 14 amino acids. The CDR3 reads CASSLLDTNQPQHF. CDR3 DNA: TGTGCCAGCAGCTTACTCGACACGAATCAGCCCCAGCATTTT.

This clonotype was detected ten times or more. This chain uses TRBV11-2 with TRBJ1-2; TRBD1 aligns across 8 bases. Looked up from germline, CDR1 is SGHAT and CDR2 is FQNNGV. The CDR3 totals 15 residues. V dropped 2 bases and J dropped 6; count of bases not matched to a gene: 8. In DNA, the CDR3 is TGTGCCAGCAGCTTAATCCCCAGGGGGCTGGATGGCTACACCTTC. This sequence encodes CASSLIPRGLDGYTF. Drawing the rest from reference TRBV11-2 and TRBJ1-2, the complete variable domain is EAGVAQSPRYKIIEKRQSVAFWCNPISGHATLYWYQQILGQGPKLLIQFQNNGVVDDSQLPKDRFSAERLKGVDSTLKIQPAKLEDSAVYLCASSLIPRGLDGYTFGSGTRLTVV.

Many counts were recorded for this clonotype. The chain joins TRBV12-3 or TRBV12-4 to TRBJ1-2, with TRBD1 identical over 8 bases. V shed 5 bases, J shed 3 bases, and the junction held 14 bases outside the gene matches. The CDR3 length is 17 residues. CDR3 coding DNA: TGTGCCAGCAGTACAGGACAGGGAGGTTTGAAGGACTATGGCTACACCTTC. It codes for CASSTGQGGLKDYGYTF.

The sample holds a few counts of this clonotype. CDR3 bases: TGCGCCAGCAGCTTGGAAGACAGGGGAGGCTACGAGCAGTACTTC. This codes for CASSLEDRGGYEQYF. The chain employs TRBV5-1 and TRBJ2-7; 8 bases align to TRBD1. Germline CDR1 SGHRS, CDR2 YFSETQ. The V and J ends lost 0 bases and 3 bases, in that order; junction bases with no gene match: 5. This CDR3 is 15 amino acids long.

This clonotype came up many times. The CDR3 protein is CASSLGTAYGYTF. Written as DNA, the CDR3 is TGTGCCAGCAGCTTAGGGACAGCCTATGGCTACACCTTC. The chain is built from TRBV7-9 and TRBJ1-2; possibly TRBD1 for D (6 bases). Germline CDR1 is SEHNR and CDR2 is FQNEAQ (reference sequence). V lost 1 base and J lost 4, with 7 bases in between. There are 13 residues in the CDR3.

CDR3 in DNA: TGTGCCAGCAGTTTACGGGGTCCGATTTCTGGGGCCAACGTCCTGACTTTC. The encoded protein is CASSLRGPISGANVLTF. The rearrangement uses TRBV6-5 and TRBJ2-6; perhaps TRBD2 as D (5 bases). Germline-derived CDR1 and CDR2 are MNHEY and SVGAGI. Trimming removed 4 bases at V and 1 base at J, with 14 bases between. This CDR3 comprises 17 residues.